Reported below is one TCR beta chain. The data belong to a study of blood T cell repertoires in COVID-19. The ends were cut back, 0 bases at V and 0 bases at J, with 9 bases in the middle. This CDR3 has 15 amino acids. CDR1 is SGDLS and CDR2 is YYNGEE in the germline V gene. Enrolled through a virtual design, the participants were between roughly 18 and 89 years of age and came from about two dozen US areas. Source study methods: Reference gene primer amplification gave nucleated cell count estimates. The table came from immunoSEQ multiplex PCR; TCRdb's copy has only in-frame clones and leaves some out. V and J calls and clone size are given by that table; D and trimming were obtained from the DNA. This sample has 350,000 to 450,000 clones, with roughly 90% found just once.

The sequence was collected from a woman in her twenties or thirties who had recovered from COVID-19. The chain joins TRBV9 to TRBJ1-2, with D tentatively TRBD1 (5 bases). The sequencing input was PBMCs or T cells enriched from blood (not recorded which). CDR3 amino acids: CASSVAQGTNYGYTF. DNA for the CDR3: TGTGCCAGCAGCGTAGCCCAGGGCACTAACTATGGCTACACCTTC.